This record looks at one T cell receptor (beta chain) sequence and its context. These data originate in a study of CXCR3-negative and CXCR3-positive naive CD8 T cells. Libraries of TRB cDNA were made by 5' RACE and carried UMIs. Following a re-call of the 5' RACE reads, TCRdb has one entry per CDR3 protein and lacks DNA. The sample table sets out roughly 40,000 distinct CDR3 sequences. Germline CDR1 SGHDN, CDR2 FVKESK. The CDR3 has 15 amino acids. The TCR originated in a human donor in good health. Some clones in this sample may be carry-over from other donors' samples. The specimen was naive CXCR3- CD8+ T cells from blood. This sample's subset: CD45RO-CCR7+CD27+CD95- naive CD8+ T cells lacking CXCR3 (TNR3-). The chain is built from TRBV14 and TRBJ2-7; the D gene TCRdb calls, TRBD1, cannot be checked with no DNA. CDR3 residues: CASSHPRTGAYEQYF.